A selection of T cell receptor beta chains follows, all from one sample in a study of shared clonotypes between healthy human individuals. The repertoire was sequenced with immunoSEQ multiplex PCR; TCRdb's copy has only in-frame clones and lacks some. The table has about 2,100,000 clones, approximately 94% seen once. The specimen was naive CD8+ T cells from PBMCs. These receptors were obtained from a young man in good health. Some clones in this sample may be carry-over from other donors' samples. Each CDR3 is given without its conserved first and last residue. Each record gives: V gene, J gene, CDR3 protein.

v_gene: TRBV27
j_gene: TRBJ1-2
CDR3aa: ASRLQGAGGYGYT

v_gene: TRBV6-1
j_gene: TRBJ2-3
CDR3aa: ASSPRERITDTQY

v_gene: TRBV9
j_gene: TRBJ2-3
CDR3aa: ASSVGGGTTDTQY

v_gene: TRBV28
j_gene: TRBJ2-7
CDR3aa: ASSLMGNRYEQY

v_gene: TRBV18
j_gene: TRBJ2-7
CDR3aa: ASSPLGRSRPYEQY

v_gene: TRBV27
j_gene: TRBJ2-4
CDR3aa: ASSRDRGLAKNIQY

v_gene: TRBV29-1
j_gene: TRBJ1-1
CDR3aa: SLTENTEAF

v_gene: TRBV6-1
j_gene: TRBJ1-3
CDR3aa: ASSEMPGHHSGNTIY

v_gene: TRBV15
j_gene: TRBJ1-5
CDR3aa: ATSRDDRGDQPQH

v_gene: TRBV9
j_gene: TRBJ2-5
CDR3aa: ASSVDSQQETQY

v_gene: TRBV13
j_gene: TRBJ2-2
CDR3aa: ASSFPGELF

v_gene: TRBV9
j_gene: TRBJ2-5
CDR3aa: ASSEARTSGSTQTQY

v_gene: TRBV14
j_gene: TRBJ1-1
CDR3aa: ASSPGSYTEAF

v_gene: TRBV7-8
j_gene: TRBJ1-4
CDR3aa: ASSPRGELF

v_gene: TRBV6-1
j_gene: TRBJ2-7
CDR3aa: ASSPDRTYEQY

v_gene: TRBV9
j_gene: TRBJ1-4
CDR3aa: ASSVVVGDDEKLF

v_gene: TRBV28
j_gene: TRBJ1-1
CDR3aa: ASSSWTGMNTEAF

v_gene: TRBV4-1
j_gene: TRBJ2-7
CDR3aa: ASSQSVPTWEQY

v_gene: TRBV29-1
j_gene: TRBJ2-4
CDR3aa: SVEAQGLAKNIQY

v_gene: TRBV28
j_gene: TRBJ1-1
CDR3aa: ASSSRSPLDTEAF

v_gene: TRBV6-1
j_gene: TRBJ1-3
CDR3aa: ASSDLGTADRNTIY

v_gene: TRBV28
j_gene: TRBJ2-7
CDR3aa: ASSLGTSGTHEQY

v_gene: TRBV7-9
j_gene: TRBJ2-3
CDR3aa: ASSPLRAGGPTDTQY

v_gene: TRBV5-4
j_gene: TRBJ2-6
CDR3aa: ASSLAVSDSGANVLT

v_gene: TRBV29-1
j_gene: TRBJ2-5
CDR3aa: SVDDRTTGTGIYVGAETQY

v_gene: TRBV19
j_gene: TRBJ1-5
CDR3aa: ASSIDRPPQPQH

v_gene: TRBV28
j_gene: TRBJ1-2
CDR3aa: ASSLLIRGDGYT

v_gene: TRBV7-9
j_gene: TRBJ2-5
CDR3aa: ASSLSLAGVWETQY

v_gene: TRBV7-6
j_gene: TRBJ1-1
CDR3aa: ASSRGNTEAF

v_gene: TRBV7-8
j_gene: TRBJ2-5
CDR3aa: ASSPEATQETQY

v_gene: TRBV9
j_gene: TRBJ2-5
CDR3aa: ASSQTGRQETQY

v_gene: TRBV5-1
j_gene: TRBJ2-5
CDR3aa: ASSLVGETQY

v_gene: TRBV30
j_gene: TRBJ1-2
CDR3aa: AWITVGAYGYT

v_gene: TRBV27
j_gene: TRBJ2-1
CDR3aa: ASSLSPGSSYNEQF

v_gene: TRBV10-3
j_gene: TRBJ2-5
CDR3aa: AISGPQETQY

v_gene: TRBV27
j_gene: TRBJ1-1
CDR3aa: ASSLGGRVAEAF

v_gene: TRBV5-1
j_gene: TRBJ2-5
CDR3aa: ASSRFQETQY

v_gene: TRBV4-2
j_gene: TRBJ1-3
CDR3aa: ASSQDLGTGGNTIY

v_gene: TRBV28
j_gene: TRBJ2-2
CDR3aa: ASSPGLAGGRVTGELF

v_gene: TRBV11-2
j_gene: TRBJ2-7
CDR3aa: ASSTGTGYEQY

v_gene: TRBV29-1
j_gene: TRBJ2-5
CDR3aa: SVDRREGGETQY